The clone carrying this T cell receptor beta chain appeared many times. Its matching antigen is unknown. MiXCR, run by TCRdb on the reads, gives a single entry per CDR3 protein. The sample lists 900,000 to 950,000 distinct CDR3 sequences, approximately 31% occurring once. The data derive from a study of T cell repertoires in cytomegalovirus infection. About the research overall: The authors relied on CMV epitopes, both recently identified HLA-C-restricted and well-studied HLA-B-restricted. An indication of both CMV infection and matching HLA type came from public TCR beta signatures. Study-wide points: The cumulative frequency of public TCR beta families identified carriers of CMV plus the relevant HLA. Ex vivo, HLA-C-restricted CMV-specific TCR beta clonotypes prevailed over the rest of the response.

Deletions cut 5 bases from V and 1 base from J, with 14 bases between. Germline CDR1 MNHNS, CDR2 SASEGT. This CDR3 contains 16 residues. The sequencing used cultured CD8+ T cells from PBMCs, collected from culture after CMV antigen stimulation. J is TRBJ2-2 and V is TRBV6-1, with D perhaps TRBD1 (6 bases). The clonotype comes from a human donor in good health (CMV status not recorded). Some clones in this sample may be carry-over from other donors' samples. For the CDR3, the DNA is TGTGCCAGCAGTCCGCCGAGACAGGTGAACACCGGGGAGCTGTTTTTT. Translation gives CASSPPRQVNTGELFF.